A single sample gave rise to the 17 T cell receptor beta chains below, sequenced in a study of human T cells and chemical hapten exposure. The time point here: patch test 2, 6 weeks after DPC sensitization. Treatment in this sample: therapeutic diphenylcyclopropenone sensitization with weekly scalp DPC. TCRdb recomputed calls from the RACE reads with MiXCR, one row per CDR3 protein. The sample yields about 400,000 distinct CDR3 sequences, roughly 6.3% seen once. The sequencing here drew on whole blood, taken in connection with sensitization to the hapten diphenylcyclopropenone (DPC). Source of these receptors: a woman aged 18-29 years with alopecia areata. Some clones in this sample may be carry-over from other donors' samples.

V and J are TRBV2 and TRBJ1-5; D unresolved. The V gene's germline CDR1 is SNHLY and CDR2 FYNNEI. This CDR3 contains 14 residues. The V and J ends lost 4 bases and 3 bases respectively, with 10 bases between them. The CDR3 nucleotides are TGTGCCAGCAGTGTACTGGGCGTCAATCAGCCCCAGCATTTT. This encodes CASSVLGVNQPQHF. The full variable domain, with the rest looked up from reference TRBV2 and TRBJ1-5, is EPEVTQTPSHQVTQMGQEVILRCVPISNHLYFYWYRQILGQKVEFLVSFYNNEISEKSEIFDDQFSVERPDGSNFTLKIRSTKLEDSAMYFCASSVLGVNQPQHFGDGTRLSIL.

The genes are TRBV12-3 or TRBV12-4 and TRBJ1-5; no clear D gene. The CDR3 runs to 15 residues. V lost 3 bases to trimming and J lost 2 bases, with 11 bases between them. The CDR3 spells CASSFGSRGNQPQHF. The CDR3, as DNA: TGTGCCAGCAGTTTCGGGTCGAGGGGCAATCAGCCCCAGCATTTT.

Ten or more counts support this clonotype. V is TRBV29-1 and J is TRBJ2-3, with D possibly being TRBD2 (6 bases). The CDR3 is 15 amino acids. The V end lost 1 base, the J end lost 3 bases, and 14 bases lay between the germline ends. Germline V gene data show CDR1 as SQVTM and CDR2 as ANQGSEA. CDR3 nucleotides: TGCAGCGTTGAAGGGGAGACTAGTTGGACAGATACGCAGTATTTT. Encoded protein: CSVEGETSWTDTQYF.

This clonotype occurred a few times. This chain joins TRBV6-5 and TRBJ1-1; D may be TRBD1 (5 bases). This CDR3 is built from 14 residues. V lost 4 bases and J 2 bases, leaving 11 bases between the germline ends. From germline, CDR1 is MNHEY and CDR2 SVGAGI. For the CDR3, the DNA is TGTGCCAGCAGTTGGGGGACCTTAAACACTGAAGCTTTCTTT. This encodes CASSWGTLNTEAFF.

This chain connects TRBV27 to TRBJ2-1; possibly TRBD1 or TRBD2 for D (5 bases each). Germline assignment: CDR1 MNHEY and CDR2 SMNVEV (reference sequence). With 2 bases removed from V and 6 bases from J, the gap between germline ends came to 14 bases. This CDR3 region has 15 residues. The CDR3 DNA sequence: TGTGCCAGCAGTTTAATAGGGACGGACCCCAATGAGCAGTTCTTC. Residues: CASSLIGTDPNEQFF.

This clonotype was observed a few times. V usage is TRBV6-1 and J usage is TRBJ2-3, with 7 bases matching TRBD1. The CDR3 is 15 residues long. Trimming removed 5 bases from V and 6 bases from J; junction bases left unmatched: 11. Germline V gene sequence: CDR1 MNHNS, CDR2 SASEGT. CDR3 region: CASSQEITGADTQYF. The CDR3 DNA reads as TGTGCCAGCAGTCAGGAGATTACAGGGGCGGATACGCAGTATTTT.

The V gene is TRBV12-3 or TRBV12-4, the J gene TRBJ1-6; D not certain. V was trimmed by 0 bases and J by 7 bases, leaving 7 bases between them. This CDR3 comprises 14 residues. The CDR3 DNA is TGTGCCAGCAGTTTAGCATCCCACAATTCACCCCTCCACTTT. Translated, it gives CASSLASHNSPLHF.

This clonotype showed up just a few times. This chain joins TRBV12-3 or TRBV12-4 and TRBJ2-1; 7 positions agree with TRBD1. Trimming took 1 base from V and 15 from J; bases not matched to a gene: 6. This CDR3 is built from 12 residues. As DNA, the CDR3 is TGTGCCAGCAGTTTAGGAGACAGGGAACCGTTCTTC. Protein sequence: CASSLGDREPFF.

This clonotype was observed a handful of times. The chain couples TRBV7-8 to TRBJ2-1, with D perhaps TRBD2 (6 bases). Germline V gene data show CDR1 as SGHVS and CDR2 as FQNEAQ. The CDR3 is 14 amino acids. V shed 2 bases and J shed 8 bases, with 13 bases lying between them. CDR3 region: CASSLRRDFHEQFF. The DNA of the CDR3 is TGTGCCAGCAGCTTAAGGAGGGATTTCCATGAGCAGTTCTTC.

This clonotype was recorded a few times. The CDR3 DNA follows: TGTGCCATCAGCCAAATAGCGGGGGCCGACACAGATACGCAGTATTTT. It specifies CAISQIAGADTDTQYF. The chain employs TRBV10-3 and TRBJ2-3, with 9 bases matching TRBD2. V trimming: 6 bases; J trimming: 2 bases; junction bases outside the gene matches: 9. Per germline, CDR1 ENHRY and CDR2 SYGVKD. The CDR3 loop spans 16 amino acids.

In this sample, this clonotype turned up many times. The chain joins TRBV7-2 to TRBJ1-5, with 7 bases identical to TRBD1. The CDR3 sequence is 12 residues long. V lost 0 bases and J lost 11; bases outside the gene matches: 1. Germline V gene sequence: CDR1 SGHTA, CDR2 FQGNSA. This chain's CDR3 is CASSLAQGAQHF. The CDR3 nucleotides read TGTGCCAGCAGCTTAGCGCAGGGGGCCCAGCATTTT.

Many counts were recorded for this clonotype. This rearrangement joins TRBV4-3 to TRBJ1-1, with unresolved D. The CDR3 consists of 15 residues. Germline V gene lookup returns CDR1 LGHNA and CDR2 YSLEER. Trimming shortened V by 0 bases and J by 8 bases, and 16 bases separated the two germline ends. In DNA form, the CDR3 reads TGCGCCAGCAGCCAAGAAGCCCCCCCACGGTTAGAAGCTTTCTTT. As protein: CASSQEAPPRLEAFF.

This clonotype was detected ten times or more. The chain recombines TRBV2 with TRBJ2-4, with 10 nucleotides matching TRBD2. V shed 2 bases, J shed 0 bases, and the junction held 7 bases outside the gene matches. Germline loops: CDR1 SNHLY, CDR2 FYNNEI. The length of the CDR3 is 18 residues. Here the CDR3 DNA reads TGTGCCAGCAGTGAAAATCTAGCGGGGGCCCTAGCCAAAAACATTCAGTACTTC. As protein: CASSENLAGALAKNIQYF.

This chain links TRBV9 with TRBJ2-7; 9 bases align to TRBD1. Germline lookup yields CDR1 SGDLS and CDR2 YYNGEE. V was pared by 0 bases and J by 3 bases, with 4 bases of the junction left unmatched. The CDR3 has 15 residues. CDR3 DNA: TGTGCCAGCAGCGTAGATGGGACAGGGAGCTACGAGCAGTACTTC. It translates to CASSVDGTGSYEQYF. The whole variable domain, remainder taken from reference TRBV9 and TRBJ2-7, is DSGVTQTPKHLITATGQRVTLRCSPRSGDLSVYWYQQSLDQGLQFLIQYYNGEERAKGNILERFSAQQFPDLHSELNLSSLELGDSALYFCASSVDGTGSYEQYFGPGTRLTVT.

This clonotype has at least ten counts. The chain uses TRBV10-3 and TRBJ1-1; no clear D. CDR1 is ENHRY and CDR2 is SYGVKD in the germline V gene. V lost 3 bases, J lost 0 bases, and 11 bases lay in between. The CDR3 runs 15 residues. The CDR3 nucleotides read TGTGCCATCAGTGATGTGACGGCCATGAACACTGAAGCTTTCTTT. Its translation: CAISDVTAMNTEAFF.

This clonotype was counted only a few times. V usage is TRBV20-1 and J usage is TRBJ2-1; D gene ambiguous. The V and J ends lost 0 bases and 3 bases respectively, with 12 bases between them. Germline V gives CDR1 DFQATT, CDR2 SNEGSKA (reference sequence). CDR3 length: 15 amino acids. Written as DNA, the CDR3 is TGCAGTGCTAGAGATGACGTCTCGTACTACAATGAGCAGTTCTTC. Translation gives CSARDDVSYYNEQFF.

The CDR3 nucleotides are TGTGCCAGCAGTTTACGCAGCGGGGGGGTCACAGATACGCAGTATTTT. Translating it yields CASSLRSGGVTDTQYF. The chain combines TRBV27 with TRBJ2-3; 10 positions match TRBD2. Trimming removed 2 bases from V and 2 bases from J; junction bases left unmatched: 4. CDR1 and CDR2 (germline): MNHEY, SMNVEV (reference sequence). The CDR3 spans 16 residues.